This T cell receptor (beta chain) was identified in a study of T cells in Graves' hyperthyroidism and ophthalmopathy. This clonotype was found many times. Subjects aged 18 to 65 presented with newly diagnosed hyperthyroidism of less than 2 months' duration. V gave up 8 bases and J gave up 1 base, with 11 bases separating them. Looked up from germline, CDR1 is MNHNS and CDR2 is SASEGT. The CDR3 is 14 residues long. TCR beta CDR3 sequences were amplified from RNA transcripts. Carried out on the TCR CDR3, a first-round RT-PCR used the HTBI primer set. TCRdb used MiXCR to reprocess the multiplex PCR reads, holding one entry per CDR3 protein. The table lists around 260,000 distinct CDR3 sequences, 20% to 30% of them singletons.

Sequencing was performed on blood. This chain uses TRBV6-1 with TRBJ2-2; the D is unclear. The clonotype originates from a man in his forties with Graves' hyperthyroidism that later progressed to Graves' ophthalmopathy. The DNA of the CDR3 is TGTGCCAGCGTGCGAGAGAAGAACACCGGGGAGCTGTTTTTT. Translation: CASVREKNTGELFF.